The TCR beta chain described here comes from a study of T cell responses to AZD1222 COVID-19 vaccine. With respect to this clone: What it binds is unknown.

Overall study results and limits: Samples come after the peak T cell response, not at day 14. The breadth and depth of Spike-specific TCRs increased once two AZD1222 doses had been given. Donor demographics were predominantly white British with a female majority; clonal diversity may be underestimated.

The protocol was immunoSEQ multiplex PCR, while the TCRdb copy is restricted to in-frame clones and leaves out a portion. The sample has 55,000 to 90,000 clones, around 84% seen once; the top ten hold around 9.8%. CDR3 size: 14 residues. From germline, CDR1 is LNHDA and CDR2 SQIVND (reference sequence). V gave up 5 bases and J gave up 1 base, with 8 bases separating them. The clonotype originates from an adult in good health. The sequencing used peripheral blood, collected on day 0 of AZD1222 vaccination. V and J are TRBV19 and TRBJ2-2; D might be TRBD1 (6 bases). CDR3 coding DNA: TGTGCCAGTAGTGACAGGTTGAACACCGGGGAGCTGTTTTTT. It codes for CASSDRLNTGELFF.